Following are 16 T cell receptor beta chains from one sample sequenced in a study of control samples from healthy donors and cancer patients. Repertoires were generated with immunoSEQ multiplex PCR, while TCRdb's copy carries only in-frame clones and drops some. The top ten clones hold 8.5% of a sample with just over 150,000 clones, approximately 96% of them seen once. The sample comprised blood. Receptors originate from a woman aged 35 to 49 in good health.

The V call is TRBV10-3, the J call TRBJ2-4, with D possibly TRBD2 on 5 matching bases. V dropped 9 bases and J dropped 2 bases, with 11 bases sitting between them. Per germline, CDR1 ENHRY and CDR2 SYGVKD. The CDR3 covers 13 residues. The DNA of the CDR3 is TGTGCCATTGCGGACGGGACCAAAAACATTCAGTACTTC. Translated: CAIADGTKNIQYF.

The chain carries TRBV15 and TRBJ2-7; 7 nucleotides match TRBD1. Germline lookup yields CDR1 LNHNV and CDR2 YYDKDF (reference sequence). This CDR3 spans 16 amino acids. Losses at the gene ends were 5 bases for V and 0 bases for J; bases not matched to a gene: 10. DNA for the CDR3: TGTGCCACCAGCGGAACGACAGGGATCCACTCCTACGAGCAGTACTTC. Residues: CATSGTTGIHSYEQYF. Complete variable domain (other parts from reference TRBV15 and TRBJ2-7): DAMVIQNPRYQVTQFGKPVTLSCSQTLNHNVMYWYQQKSSQAPKLLFHYYDKDFNNEADTPDNFQSRRPNTSFCFLDIRSPGLGDTAMYLCATSGTTGIHSYEQYFGPGTRLTVT.

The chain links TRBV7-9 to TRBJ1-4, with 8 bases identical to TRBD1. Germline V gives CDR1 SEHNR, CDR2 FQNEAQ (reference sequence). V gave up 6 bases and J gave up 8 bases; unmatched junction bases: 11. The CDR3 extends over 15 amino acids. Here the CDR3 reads CASSSLGQVREKLFF. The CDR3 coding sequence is TGTGCCAGCAGTAGCCTGGGACAGGTTAGGGAAAAACTGTTTTTT.

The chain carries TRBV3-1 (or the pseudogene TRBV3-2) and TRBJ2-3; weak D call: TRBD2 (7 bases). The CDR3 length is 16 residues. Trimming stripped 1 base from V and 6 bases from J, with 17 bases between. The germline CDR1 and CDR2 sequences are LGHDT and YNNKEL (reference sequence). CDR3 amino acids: CASSQGGAGARDTQYF. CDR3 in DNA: TGTGCCAGCAGCCAAGGGGGGGCGGGGGCCCGGGATACGCAGTATTTT.

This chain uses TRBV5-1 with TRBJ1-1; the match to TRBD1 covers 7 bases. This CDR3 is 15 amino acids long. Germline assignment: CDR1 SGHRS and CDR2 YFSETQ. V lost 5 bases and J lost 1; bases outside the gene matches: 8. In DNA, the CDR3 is TGCGCCAGCAGTCGCCAGGGGGGATCGAACACTGAAGCTTTCTTT. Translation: CASSRQGGSNTEAFF.

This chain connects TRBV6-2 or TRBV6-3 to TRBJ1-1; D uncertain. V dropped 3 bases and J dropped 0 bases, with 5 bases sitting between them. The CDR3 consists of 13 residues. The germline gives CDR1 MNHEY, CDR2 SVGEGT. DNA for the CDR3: TGTGCCAGCAGTTATCGGTTGAACACTGAAGCTTTCTTT. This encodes CASSYRLNTEAFF.

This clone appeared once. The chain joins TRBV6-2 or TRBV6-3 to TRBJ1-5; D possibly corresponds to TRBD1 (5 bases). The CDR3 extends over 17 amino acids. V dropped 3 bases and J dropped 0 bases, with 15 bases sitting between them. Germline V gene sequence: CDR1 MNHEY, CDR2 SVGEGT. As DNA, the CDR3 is TGTGCCAGCAGTTATGCCGCGGGGGGGATTAGCAATCAGCCCCAGCATTTT. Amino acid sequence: CASSYAAGGISNQPQHF.

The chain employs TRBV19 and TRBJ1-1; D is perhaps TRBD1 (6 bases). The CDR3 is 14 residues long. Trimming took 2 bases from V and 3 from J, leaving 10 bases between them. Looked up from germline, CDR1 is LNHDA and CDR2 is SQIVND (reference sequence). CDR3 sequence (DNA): TGTGCCAGTAGTATAACAGGGTGGGACACTGAAGCTTTCTTT. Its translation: CASSITGWDTEAFF.

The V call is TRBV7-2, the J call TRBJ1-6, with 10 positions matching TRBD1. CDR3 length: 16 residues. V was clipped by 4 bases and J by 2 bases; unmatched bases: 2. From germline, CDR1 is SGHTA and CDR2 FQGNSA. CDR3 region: CASSSDRGAYNSPLHF. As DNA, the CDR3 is TGTGCCAGCAGCTCGGACAGGGGGGCCTATAATTCACCCCTCCACTTT.

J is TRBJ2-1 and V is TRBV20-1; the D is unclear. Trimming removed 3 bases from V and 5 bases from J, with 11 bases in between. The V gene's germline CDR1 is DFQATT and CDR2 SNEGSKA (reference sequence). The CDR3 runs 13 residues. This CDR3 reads CSASSPPHNEQFF. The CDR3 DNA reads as TGCAGTGCTAGTTCCCCCCCACACAATGAGCAGTTCTTC.

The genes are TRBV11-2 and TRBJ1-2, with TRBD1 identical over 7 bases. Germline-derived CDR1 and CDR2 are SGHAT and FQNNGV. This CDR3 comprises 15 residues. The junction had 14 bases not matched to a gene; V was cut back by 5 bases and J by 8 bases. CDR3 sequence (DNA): TGTGCCAGCAGCCCGCTCAGAGGAGGGGGCGGGGGCTACACCTTC. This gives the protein CASSPLRGGGGGYTF.

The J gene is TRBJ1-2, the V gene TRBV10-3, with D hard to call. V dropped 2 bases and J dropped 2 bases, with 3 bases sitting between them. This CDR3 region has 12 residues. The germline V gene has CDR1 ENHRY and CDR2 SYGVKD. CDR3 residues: CAISEENYGYTF. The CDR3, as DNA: TGTGCCATCAGTGAGGAGAACTATGGCTACACCTTC.

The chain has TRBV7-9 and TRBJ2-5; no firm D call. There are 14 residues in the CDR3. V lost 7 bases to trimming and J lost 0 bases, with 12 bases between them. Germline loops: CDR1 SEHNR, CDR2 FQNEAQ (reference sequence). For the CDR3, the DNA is TGTGCCAGCATCTTTGACCGTTACCAAGAGACCCAGTACTTC. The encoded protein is CASIFDRYQETQYF.

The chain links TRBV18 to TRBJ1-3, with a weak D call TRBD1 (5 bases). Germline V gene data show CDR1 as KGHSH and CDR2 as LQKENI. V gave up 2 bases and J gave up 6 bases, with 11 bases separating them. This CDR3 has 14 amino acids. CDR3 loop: CASSPARGENTIYF. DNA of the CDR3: TGTGCCAGCTCACCAGCGAGAGGGGAAAACACCATATATTTT.

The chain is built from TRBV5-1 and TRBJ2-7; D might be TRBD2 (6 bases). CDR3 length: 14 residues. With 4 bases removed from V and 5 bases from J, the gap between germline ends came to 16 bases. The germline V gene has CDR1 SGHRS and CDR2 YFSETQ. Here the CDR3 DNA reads TGCGCCAGCAGCGCGGGACGATCAGTCGACGAGCAGTACTTC. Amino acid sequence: CASSAGRSVDEQYF. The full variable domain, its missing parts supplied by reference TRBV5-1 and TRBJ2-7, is KAGVTQTPRYLIKTRGQQVTLSCSPISGHRSVSWYQQTPGQGLQFLFEYFSETQRNKGNFPGRFSGRQFSNSRSEMNVSTLELGDSALYLCASSAGRSVDEQYFGPGTRLTVT.

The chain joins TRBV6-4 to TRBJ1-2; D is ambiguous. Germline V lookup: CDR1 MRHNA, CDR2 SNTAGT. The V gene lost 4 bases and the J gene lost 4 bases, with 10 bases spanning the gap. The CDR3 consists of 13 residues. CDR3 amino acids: CASSGSGGYGYTF. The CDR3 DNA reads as TGTGCCAGCAGTGGTTCAGGTGGCTATGGCTACACCTTC.